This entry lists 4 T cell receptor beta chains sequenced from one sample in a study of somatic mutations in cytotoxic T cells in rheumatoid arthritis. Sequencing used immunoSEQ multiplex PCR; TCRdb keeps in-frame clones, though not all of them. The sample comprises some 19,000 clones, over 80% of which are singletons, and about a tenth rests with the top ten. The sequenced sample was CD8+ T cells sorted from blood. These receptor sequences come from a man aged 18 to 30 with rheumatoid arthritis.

CDR3 loop: CASSLAGRGDTQYF. In DNA form, the CDR3 reads TGTGCCAGCAGCTTGGCCGGGAGGGGAGATACGCAGTATTTT. The chain joins TRBV5-5 to TRBJ2-3, with 8 bases identical to TRBD2. The ends lost 0 bases at V and 5 bases at J; junction bases unmatched: 2. CDR3 length: 14 amino acids. Germline V lookup: CDR1 SGHKS, CDR2 YYEKEE (reference sequence).

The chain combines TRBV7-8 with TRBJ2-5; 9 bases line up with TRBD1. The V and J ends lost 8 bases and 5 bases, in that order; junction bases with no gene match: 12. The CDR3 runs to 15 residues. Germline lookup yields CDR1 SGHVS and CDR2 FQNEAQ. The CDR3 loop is CASQLLGTGYETQYF. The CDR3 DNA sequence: TGTGCCAGCCAGTTACTCGGGACAGGGTACGAGACCCAGTACTTC.

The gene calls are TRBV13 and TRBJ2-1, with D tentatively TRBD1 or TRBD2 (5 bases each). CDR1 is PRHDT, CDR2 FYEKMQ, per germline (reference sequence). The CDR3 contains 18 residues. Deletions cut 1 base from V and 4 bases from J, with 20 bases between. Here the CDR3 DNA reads TGTGCCAGCAGCTTAGTTGGGGACGAAGGGGCGCTATACAATGAGCAGTTCTTC. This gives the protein CASSLVGDEGALYNEQFF.

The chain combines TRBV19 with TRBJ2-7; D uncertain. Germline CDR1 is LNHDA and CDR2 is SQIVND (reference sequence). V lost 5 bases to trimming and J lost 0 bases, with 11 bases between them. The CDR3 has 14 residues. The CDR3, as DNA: TGTGCCAGTAGTCCACTCTCAAGCTCCTACGAGCAGTACTTC. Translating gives CASSPLSSSYEQYF.